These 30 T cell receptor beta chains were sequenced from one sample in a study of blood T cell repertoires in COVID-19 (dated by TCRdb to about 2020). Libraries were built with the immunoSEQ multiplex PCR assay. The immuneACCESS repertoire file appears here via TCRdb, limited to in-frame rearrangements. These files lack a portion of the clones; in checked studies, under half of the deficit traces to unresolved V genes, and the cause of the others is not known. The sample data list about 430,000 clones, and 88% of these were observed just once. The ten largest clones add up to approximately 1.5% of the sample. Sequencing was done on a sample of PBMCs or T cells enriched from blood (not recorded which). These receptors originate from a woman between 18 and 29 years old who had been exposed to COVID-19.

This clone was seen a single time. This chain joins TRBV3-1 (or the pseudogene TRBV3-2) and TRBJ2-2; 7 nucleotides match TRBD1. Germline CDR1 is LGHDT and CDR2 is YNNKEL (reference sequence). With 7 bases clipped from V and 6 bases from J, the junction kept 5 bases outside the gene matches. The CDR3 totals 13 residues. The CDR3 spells CASIHRGAGELFF. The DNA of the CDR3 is TGTGCCAGCATCCACAGGGGCGCCGGGGAGCTGTTTTTT.

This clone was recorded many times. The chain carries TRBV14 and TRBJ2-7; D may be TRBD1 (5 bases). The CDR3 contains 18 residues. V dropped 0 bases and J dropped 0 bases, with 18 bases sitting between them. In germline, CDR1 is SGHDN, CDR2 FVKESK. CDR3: CASSQDRGFEISSYEQYF. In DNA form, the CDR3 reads TGTGCCAGCAGCCAAGATAGGGGATTCGAGATTTCCTCCTACGAGCAGTACTTC. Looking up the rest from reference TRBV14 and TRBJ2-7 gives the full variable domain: EAGVTQFPSHSVIEKGQTVTLRCDPISGHDNLYWYRRVMGKEIKFLLHFVKESKQDESGMPNNRFLAERTGGTYSTLKVQPAELEDSGVYFCASSQDRGFEISSYEQYFGPGTRLTVT.

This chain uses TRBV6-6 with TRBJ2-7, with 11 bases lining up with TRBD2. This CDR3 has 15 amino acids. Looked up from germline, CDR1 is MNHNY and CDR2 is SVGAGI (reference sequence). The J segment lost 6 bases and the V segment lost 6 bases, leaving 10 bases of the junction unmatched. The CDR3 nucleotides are TGTGCCAGCAGCGGTAGGACTAGCGGGCAAATCGAGCAGTACTTC. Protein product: CASSGRTSGQIEQYF.

The chain's CDR3 is CASNRNRGLNTEAFF. Here the CDR3 DNA reads TGTGCCAGCAACAGAAACAGGGGACTGAACACTGAAGCTTTCTTT. The chain recombines TRBV6-5 with TRBJ1-1; 7 bases fit TRBD1. Trimming at V came to 7 bases and at J to 0 bases, leaving 8 bases not matched to a gene. Germline V gene lookup returns CDR1 MNHEY and CDR2 SVGAGI. The CDR3 totals 15 residues.

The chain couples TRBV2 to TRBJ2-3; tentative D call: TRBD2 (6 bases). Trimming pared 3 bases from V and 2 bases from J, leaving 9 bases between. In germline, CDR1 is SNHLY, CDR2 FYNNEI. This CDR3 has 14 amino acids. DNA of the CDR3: TGTGCCAGCAGTGAGGGGGGAGACACAGATACGCAGTATTTT. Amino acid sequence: CASSEGGDTDTQYF.

CDR3 sequence: CASSFRLAGGPRTDTQYF. CDR3 nucleotides: TGTGCCAGCAGTTTTCGACTAGCGGGAGGGCCTCGCACAGATACGCAGTATTTT. This rearrangement joins TRBV28 to TRBJ2-3; 14 positions agree with TRBD2. CDR1 is MDHEN and CDR2 is SYDVKM in the germline V gene. J lost 1 base, V lost 3 bases, and 6 bases had no gene match. This CDR3 has 18 amino acids. Filled out from reference TRBV28 and TRBJ2-3, the complete variable domain reads DVKVTQSSRYLVKRTGEKVFLECVQDMDHENMFWYRQDPGLGLRLIYFSYDVKMKEKGDIPEGYSVSREKKERFSLILESASTNQTSMYLCASSFRLAGGPRTDTQYFGPGTRLTVL.

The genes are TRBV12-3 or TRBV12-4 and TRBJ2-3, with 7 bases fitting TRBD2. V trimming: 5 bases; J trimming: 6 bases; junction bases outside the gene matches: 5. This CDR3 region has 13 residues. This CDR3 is CASSQGDYDTQYF. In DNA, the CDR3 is TGTGCCAGCAGTCAAGGGGACTATGATACGCAGTATTTT.

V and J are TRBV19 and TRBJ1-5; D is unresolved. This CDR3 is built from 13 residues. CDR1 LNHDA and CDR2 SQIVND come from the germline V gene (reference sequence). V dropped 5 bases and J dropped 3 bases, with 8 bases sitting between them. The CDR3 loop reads CASSERPNQPQHF. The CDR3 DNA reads TGTGCCAGTAGTGAGAGGCCCAATCAGCCCCAGCATTTT.

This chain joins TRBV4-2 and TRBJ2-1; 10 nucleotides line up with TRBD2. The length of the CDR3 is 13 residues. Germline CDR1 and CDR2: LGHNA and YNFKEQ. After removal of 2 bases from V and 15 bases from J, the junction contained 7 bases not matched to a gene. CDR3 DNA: TGTGCCAGCAGCCAACTCCTAGCGGGAGTGCTGTTCTTC. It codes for CASSQLLAGVLFF.

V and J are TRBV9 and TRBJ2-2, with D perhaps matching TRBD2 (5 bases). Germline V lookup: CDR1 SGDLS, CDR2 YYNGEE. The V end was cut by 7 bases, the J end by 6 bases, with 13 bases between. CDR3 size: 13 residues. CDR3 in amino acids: CASAPPGAGELFF. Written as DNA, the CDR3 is TGTGCCAGCGCCCCCCCCGGGGCCGGGGAGCTGTTTTTT. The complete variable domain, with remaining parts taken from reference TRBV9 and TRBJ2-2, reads DSGVTQTPKHLITATGQRVTLRCSPRSGDLSVYWYQQSLDQGLQFLIQYYNGEERAKGNILERFSAQQFPDLHSELNLSSLELGDSALYFCASAPPGAGELFFGEGSRLTVL.

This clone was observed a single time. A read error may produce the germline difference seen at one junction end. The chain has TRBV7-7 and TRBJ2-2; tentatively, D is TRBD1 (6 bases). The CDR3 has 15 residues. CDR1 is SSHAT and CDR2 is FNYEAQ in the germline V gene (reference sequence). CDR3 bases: TGTGCTAGCAGCCGTACAGGGTCAAACACCGGGGAGCTGTTTTTT. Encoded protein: CASSRTGSNTGELFF.

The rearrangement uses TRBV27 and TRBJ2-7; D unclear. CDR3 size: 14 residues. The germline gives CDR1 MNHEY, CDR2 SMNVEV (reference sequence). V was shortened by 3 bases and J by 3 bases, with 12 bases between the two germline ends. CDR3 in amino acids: CASSLRLSVYEQYF. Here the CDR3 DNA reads TGTGCCAGCAGTTTGAGGTTGTCGGTCTACGAGCAGTACTTC.

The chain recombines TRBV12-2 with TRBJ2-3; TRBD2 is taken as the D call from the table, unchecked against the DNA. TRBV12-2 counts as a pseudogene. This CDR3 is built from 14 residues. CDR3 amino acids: CASRLLASTDTQYF. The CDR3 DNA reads TGTGCAAGTCGGCTACTAGCGAGCACAGATACGCAGTATTTT.

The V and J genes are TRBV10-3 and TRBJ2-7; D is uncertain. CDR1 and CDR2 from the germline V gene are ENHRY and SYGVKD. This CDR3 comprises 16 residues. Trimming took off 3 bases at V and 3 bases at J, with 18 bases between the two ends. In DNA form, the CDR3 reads TGTGCCATCAGTGACAAAGCGCTAAAGTCACTCTACGAGCAGTACTTC. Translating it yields CAISDKALKSLYEQYF.

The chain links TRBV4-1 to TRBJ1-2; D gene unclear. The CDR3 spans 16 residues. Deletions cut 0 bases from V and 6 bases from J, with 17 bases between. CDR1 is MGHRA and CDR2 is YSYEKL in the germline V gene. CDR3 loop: CASSQDSPIRRDGYTF. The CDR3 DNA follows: TGCGCCAGCAGCCAAGATTCCCCCATCCGGAGAGATGGCTACACCTTC.

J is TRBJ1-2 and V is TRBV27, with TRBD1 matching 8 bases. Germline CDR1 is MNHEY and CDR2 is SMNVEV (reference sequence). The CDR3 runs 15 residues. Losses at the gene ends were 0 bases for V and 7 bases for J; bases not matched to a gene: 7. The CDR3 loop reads CASSLSPTGEGGYTF. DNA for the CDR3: TGTGCCAGCAGTTTATCCCCGACAGGGGAGGGTGGCTACACCTTC.

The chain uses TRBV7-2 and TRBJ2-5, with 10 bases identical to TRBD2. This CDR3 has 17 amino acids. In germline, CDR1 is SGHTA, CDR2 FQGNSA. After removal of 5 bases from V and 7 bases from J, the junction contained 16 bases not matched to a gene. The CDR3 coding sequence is TGTGCCAGCAGCCGGGGGGGCCTAGCGGGAGCCCACGCGACCCAGTACTTC. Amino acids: CASSRGGLAGAHATQYF. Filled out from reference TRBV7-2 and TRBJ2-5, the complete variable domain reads GAGVSQSPSNKVTEKGKDVELRCDPISGHTALYWYRQSLGQGLEFLIYFQGNSAPDKSGLPSDRFSAERTGGSVSTLTIQRTQQEDSAVYLCASSRGGLAGAHATQYFGPGTRLLVL.

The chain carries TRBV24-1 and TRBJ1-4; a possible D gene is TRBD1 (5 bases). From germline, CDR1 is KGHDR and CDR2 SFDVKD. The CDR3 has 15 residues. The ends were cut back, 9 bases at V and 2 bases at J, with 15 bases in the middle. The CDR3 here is CATPTGVVTNEKLFF. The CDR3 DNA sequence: TGTGCCACCCCCACGGGGGTCGTGACTAATGAAAAACTGTTTTTT.

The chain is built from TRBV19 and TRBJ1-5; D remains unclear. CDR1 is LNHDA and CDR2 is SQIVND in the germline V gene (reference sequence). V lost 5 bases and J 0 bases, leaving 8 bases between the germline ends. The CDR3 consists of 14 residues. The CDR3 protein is CASSASDSNQPQHF. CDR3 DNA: TGTGCCAGTAGTGCGAGTGATAGCAATCAGCCCCAGCATTTT. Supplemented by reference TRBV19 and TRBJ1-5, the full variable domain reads DGGITQSPKYLFRKEGQNVTLSCEQNLNHDAMYWYRQDPGQGLRLIYYSQIVNDFQKGDIAEGYSVSREKKESFPLTVTSAQKNPTAFYLCASSASDSNQPQHFGDGTRLSIL.

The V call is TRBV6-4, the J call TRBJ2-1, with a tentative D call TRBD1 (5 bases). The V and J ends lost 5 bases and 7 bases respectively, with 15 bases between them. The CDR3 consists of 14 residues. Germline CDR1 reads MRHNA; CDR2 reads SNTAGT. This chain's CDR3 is CASSPFAGRNEQFF. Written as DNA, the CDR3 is TGTGCCAGCAGTCCCTTTGCAGGGCGTAATGAGCAGTTCTTC.

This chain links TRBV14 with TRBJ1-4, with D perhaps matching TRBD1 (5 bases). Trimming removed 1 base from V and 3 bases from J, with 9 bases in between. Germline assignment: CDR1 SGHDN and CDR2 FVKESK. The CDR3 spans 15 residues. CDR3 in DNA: TGTGCCAGCAGCCAAGTGCGGACATCTAATGAAAAACTGTTTTTT. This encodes CASSQVRTSNEKLFF.

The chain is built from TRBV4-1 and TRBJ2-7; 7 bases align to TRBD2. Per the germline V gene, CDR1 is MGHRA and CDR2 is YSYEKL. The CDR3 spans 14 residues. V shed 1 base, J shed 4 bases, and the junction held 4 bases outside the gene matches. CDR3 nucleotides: TGCGCCAGCAGCCAAGGGGGAGGGTTTTACGAGCAGTACTTC. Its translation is CASSQGGGFYEQYF.

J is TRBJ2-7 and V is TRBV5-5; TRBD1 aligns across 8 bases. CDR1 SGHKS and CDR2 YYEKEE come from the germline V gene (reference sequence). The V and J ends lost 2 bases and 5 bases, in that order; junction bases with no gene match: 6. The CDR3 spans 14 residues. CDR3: CASSFFMDRDEQYF. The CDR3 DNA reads TGTGCCAGCAGCTTCTTTATGGACAGGGACGAGCAGTACTTC. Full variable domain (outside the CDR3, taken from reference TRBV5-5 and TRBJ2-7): DAGVTQSPTHLIKTRGQQVTLRCSPISGHKSVSWYQQVLGQGPQFIFQYYEKEERGRGNFPDRFSARQFPNYSSELNVNALLLGDSALYLCASSFFMDRDEQYFGPGTRLTVT.

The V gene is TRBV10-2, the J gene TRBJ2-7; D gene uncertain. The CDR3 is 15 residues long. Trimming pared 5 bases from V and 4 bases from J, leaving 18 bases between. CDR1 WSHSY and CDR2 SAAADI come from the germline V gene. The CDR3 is CASSNNPDKIYEQYF. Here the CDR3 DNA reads TGCGCCAGCAGTAATAATCCCGACAAAATTTACGAGCAGTACTTC.

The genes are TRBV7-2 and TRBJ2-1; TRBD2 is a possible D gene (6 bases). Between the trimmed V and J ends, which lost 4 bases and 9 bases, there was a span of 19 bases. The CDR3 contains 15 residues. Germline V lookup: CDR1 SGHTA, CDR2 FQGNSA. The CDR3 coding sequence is TGTGCCAGCAGCTCGCAGTATACTAGCATTGGTGAGCAGTTCTTC. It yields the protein CASSSQYTSIGEQFF.

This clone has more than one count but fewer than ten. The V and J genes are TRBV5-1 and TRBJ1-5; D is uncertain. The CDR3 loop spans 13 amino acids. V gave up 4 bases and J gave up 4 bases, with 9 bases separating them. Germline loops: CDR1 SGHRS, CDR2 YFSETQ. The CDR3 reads CASSPDLNQPQHF. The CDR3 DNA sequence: TGCGCCAGCAGCCCAGACTTAAATCAGCCCCAGCATTTT.

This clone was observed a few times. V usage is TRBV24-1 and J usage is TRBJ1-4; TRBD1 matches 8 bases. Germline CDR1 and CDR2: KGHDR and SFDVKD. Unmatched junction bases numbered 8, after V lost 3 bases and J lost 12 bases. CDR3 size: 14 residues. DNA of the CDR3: TGTGCCACCAGTGATCGACAGGGGAACGCAGAACTGTTTTTT. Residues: CATSDRQGNAELFF.

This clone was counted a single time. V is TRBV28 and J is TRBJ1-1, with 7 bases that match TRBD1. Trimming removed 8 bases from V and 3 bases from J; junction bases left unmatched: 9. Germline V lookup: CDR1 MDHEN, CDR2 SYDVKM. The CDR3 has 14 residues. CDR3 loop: CASPATGADTEAFF. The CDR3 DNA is TGTGCCAGCCCCGCTACAGGGGCGGACACTGAAGCTTTCTTT.

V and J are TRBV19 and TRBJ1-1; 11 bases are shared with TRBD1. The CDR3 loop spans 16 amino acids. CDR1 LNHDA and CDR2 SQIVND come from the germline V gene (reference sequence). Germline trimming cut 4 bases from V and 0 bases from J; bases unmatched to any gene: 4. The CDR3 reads CASSTGTGGMNTEAFF. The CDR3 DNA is TGTGCCAGTAGTACTGGGACAGGGGGGATGAACACTGAAGCTTTCTTT.

The CDR3 is CASSWPPLAGGAYEQYF. CDR3 in DNA: TGTGCCAGCAGCTGGCCCCCTTTAGCGGGAGGTGCCTACGAGCAGTACTTC. This chain links TRBV7-8 with TRBJ2-7; 10 nucleotides line up with TRBD2. Per germline, CDR1 SGHVS and CDR2 FQNEAQ. The CDR3 runs to 17 residues. The ends lost 4 bases at V and 2 bases at J; junction bases unmatched: 11. The whole variable domain, filled in from reference TRBV7-8 and TRBJ2-7, reads GAGVSQSPRYKVAKRGQDVALRCDPISGHVSLFWYQQALGQGPEFLTYFQNEAQLDKSGLPSDRFFAERPEGSVSTLKIQRTQQEDSAVYLCASSWPPLAGGAYEQYFGPGTRLTVT.